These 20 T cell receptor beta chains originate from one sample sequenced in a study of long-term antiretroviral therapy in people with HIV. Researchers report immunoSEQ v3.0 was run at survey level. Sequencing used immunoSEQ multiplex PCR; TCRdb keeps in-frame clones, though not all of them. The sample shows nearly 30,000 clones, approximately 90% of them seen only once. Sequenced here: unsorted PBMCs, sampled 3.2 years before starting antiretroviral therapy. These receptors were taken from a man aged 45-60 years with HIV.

DNA of the CDR3: TGTGCCAGCTACAGGACAGGGAATGAAAAACTGTTTTTT. This encodes CASYRTGNEKLFF. The chain joins TRBV6-1 to TRBJ1-4; TRBD1 matches 8 bases. J lost 5 bases, V lost 8 bases, and 4 bases had no gene match. The CDR3 sequence is 13 residues long. Germline assignment: CDR1 MNHNS and CDR2 SASEGT.

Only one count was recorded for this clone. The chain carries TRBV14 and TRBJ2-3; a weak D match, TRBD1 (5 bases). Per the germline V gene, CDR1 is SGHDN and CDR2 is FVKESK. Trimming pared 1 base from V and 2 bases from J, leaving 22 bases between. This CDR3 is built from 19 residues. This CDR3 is CASSQGRWTAGYFTDTQYF. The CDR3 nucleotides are TGTGCCAGCAGCCAAGGGAGATGGACCGCAGGGTATTTCACAGATACGCAGTATTTT.

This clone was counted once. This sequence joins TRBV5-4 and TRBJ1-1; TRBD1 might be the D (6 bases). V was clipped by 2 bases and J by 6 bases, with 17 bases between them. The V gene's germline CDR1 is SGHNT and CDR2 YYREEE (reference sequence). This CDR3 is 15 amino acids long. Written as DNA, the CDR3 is TGTGCCAGCAGCTTCTCACAGGGTGTAGCCTCTGAAGCTTTCTTT. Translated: CASSFSQGVASEAFF.

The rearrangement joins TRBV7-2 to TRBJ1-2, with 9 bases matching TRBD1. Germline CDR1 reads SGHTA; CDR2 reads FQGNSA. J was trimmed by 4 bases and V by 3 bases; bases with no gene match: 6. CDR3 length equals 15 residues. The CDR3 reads CASSLTGQGGYGYTF. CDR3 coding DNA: TGTGCCAGCAGCTTGACGGGACAGGGAGGCTATGGCTACACCTTC.

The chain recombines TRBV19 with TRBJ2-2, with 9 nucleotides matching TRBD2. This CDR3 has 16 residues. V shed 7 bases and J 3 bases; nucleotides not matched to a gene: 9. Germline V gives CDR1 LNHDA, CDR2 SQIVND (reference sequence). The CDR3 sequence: CASTSLAGRDTGELFF. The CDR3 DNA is TGTGCCAGTACTTCTCTAGCGGGACGGGACACCGGGGAGCTGTTTTTT. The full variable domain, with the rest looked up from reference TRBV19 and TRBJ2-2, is DGGITQSPKYLFRKEGQNVTLSCEQNLNHDAMYWYRQDPGQGLRLIYYSQIVNDFQKGDIAEGYSVSREKKESFPLTVTSAQKNPTAFYLCASTSLAGRDTGELFFGEGSRLTVL.

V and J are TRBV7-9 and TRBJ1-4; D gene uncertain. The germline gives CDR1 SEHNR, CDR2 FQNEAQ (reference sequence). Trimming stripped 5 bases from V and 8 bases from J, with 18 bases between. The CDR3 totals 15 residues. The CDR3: CASSLRLVRGEKLFF. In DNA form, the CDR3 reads TGTGCCAGCAGCCTCCGCCTCGTTCGCGGGGAAAAACTGTTTTTT.

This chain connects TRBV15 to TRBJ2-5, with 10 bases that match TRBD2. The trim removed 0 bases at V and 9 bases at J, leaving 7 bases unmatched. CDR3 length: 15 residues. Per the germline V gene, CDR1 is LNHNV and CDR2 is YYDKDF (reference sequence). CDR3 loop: CATSRDPLAGVPQYF. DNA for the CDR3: TGTGCCACCAGCAGAGATCCGCTAGCGGGAGTCCCCCAGTACTTC.

The CDR3 DNA reads TGTGCCAGCAGCGTCGGGGGGGGTGACGAGCAGTACTTC. Residues: CASSVGGGDEQYF. This chain connects TRBV9 to TRBJ2-7, with 8 bases fitting TRBD2. This CDR3 is built from 13 residues. Germline CDR1 is SGDLS and CDR2 is YYNGEE. J lost 5 bases, V lost 2 bases, and 3 bases had no gene match.

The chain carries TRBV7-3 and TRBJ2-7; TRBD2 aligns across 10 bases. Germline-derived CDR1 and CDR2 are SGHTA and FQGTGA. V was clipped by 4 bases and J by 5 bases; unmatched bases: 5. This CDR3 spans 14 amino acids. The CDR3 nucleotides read TGTGCCAGCAGCTACAGCGGGAGGGCGGACGAGCAGTACTTC. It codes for CASSYSGRADEQYF.

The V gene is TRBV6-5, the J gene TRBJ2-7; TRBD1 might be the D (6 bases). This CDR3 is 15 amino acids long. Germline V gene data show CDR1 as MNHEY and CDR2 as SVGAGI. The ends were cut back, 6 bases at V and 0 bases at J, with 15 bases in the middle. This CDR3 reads CASSKFRDTSYEQYF. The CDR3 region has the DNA TGTGCCAGCAGCAAATTTCGGGACACCTCCTACGAGCAGTACTTC.

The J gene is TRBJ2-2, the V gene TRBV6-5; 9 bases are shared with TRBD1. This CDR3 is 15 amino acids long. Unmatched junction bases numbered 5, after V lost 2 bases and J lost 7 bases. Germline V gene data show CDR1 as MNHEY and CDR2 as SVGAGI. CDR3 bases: TGTGCCAGCAGTTACCCCACAGGGGGCCACGGGGAGCTGTTTTTT. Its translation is CASSYPTGGHGELFF.

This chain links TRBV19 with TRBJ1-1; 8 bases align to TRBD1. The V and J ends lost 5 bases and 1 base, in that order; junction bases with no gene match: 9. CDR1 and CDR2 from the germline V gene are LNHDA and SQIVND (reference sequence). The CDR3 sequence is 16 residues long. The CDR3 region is CASSPRQGWGNTEAFF. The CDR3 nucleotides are TGTGCCAGTAGTCCCCGACAGGGGTGGGGGAACACTGAAGCTTTCTTT.

CDR3 loop: CASSLSSGSSYEQYF. The CDR3 bases are TGTGCCAGCAGCTTGTCTAGCGGGAGCTCCTACGAGCAGTACTTC. The chain has TRBV7-2 and TRBJ2-7, with TRBD2 identical over 10 bases. After removal of 3 bases from V and 0 bases from J, the junction contained 2 bases not matched to a gene. From germline, CDR1 is SGHTA and CDR2 FQGNSA. The length of the CDR3 is 15 residues.

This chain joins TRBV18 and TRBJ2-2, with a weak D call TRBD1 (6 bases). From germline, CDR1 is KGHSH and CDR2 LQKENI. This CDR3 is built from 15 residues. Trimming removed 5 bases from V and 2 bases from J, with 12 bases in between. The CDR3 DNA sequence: TGTGCCAGCTCAATGACAGGAGTAAACACCGGGGAGCTGTTTTTT. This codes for CASSMTGVNTGELFF.

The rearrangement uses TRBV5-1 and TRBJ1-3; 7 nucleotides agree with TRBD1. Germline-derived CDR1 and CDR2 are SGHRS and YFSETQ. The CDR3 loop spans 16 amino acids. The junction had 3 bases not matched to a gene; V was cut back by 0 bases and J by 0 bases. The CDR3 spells CASSLGQGDSGNTIYF. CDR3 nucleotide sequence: TGCGCCAGCAGCTTGGGACAGGGTGACTCTGGAAACACCATATATTTT.

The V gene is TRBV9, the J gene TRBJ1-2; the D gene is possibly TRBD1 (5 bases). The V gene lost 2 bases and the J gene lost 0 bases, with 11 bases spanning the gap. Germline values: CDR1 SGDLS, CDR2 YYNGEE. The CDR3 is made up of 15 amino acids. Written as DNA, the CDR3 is TGTGCCAGCAGCGTCCATGGGACGGCTAACTATGGCTACACCTTC. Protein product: CASSVHGTANYGYTF.

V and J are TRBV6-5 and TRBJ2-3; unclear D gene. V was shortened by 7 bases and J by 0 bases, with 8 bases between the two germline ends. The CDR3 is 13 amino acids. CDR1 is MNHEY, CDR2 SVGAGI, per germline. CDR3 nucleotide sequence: TGTGCCAGCAACGACCCTAGCACAGATACGCAGTATTTT. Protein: CASNDPSTDTQYF.

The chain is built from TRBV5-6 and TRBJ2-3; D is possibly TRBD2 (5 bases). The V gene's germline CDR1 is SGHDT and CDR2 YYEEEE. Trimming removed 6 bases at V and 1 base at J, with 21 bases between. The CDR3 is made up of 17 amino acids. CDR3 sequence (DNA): TGTGCCAGCATCCGAGCACGGGGAAACTCGGGCACAGATACGCAGTATTTT. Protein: CASIRARGNSGTDTQYF.

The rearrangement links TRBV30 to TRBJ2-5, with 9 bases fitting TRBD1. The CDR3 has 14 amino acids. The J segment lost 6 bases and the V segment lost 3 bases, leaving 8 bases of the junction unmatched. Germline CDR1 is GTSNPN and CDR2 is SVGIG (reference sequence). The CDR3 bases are TGTGCCTGGAGAAAAACAGGACAGGGGAAGACCCAGTACTTC. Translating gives CAWRKTGQGKTQYF.

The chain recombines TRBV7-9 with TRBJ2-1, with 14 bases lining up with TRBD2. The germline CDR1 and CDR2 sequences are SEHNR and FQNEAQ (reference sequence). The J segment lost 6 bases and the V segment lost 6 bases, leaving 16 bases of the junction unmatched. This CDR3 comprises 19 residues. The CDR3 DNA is TGTGCCAGCAGGCCCCGAACCCGGACTAGCGGGGGGATGGGCAATGAGCAGTTCTTC. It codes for CASRPRTRTSGGMGNEQFF.